This is a list of T cell receptor beta chains from one sample in a study of T-cell memory formation after mild COVID-19. TCRdb reprocessed the 5' RACE reads via MiXCR and lists one record per CDR3 protein. The sample lists roughly 320,000 distinct CDR3 sequences; 25% to 30% were seen once. Sequencing was performed on PBMCs or a T cell subset sorted from them (not recorded which). These receptors were taken from an adult woman who had mild COVID-19 (a few samples of this study predate the infection). Cell type and time point are not known. CDR3s include the opening cysteine and the closing phenylalanine or tryptophan. D genes are given only for firm matches. Not all rows give a size; the values are once, few, many and, for expanded clones, a class.

size: .; J: TRBJ2-3; V: TRBV7-3; D: .; DNA: TGTGCCAGCAGCTTAATGGGTGCGGGGCCTCAGGATCAGTATTTT; CDR3: CASSLMGAGPQDQYF
size: few; J: TRBJ2-5; V: TRBV29-1; D: .; DNA: TGCAGCGTTGAAGGGGGAGTCGCTGAGACCCAGTACTTC; CDR3: CSVEGGVAETQYF
size: .; J: TRBJ2-1; V: TRBV3-1; D: TRBD2; DNA: TGTGCCAGCAGCCGAGGGACTACTTTATACAATGAGCAGTTCTTC; CDR3: CASSRGTTLYNEQFF
size: .; J: TRBJ1-6; V: TRBV5-1; D: .; DNA: TGCGCCAGCAGCGGAGGACAGCCCACAGATTCCCTCCACTTT; CDR3: CASSGGQPTDSLHF
size: few; J: TRBJ2-5; V: TRBV30; D: .; DNA: TGTGCCTGGAGTGCCCCGATGGGAGAGACCCAGTACTTC; CDR3: CAWSAPMGETQYF
size: .; J: TRBJ2-7; V: TRBV7-3; D: .; DNA: TGTGCCAGCAGTTTCGGGACGGCCACTTCCGACGAGCAGTACTTC; CDR3: CASSFGTATSDEQYF
size: few; J: TRBJ2-7; V: TRBV4-3; D: .; DNA: TGCGCCAGCAGCCAAGACCGGCAGGGACGATTCTACGAGCAGTACTTC; CDR3: CASSQDRQGRFYEQYF
size: .; J: TRBJ2-1; V: TRBV4-2; D: TRBD1; DNA: TGTGCCAGCAGCCACCCGGGGACAGGGGGGATTGAGCAGTTCTTC; CDR3: CASSHPGTGGIEQFF
size: few; J: TRBJ2-3; V: TRBV11-3; D: TRBD2; DNA: TGTGCCAGCAGCACAGGGACTAGCGGGGGACCTTCAGATACGCAGTATTTT; CDR3: CASSTGTSGGPSDTQYF
size: few; J: TRBJ2-5; V: TRBV7-8; D: TRBD2; DNA: TGTGCCAGCAGCTCATACCGGGAGGAAGAGACCCAGTACTTC; CDR3: CASSSYREEETQYF
size: few; J: TRBJ2-7; V: TRBV7-2; D: TRBD2; DNA: TGTGCCAGCAGCTCTACCCTAGCGGCGCGATCCTACGAGCAGTACTTC; CDR3: CASSSTLAARSYEQYF
size: few; J: TRBJ2-7; V: TRBV7-6; D: .; DNA: TGTGCCAGCAGCTTAGAAGTCGCAGGAACCGACGAGCAGTACTTC; CDR3: CASSLEVAGTDEQYF
size: .; J: TRBJ2-7; V: TRBV4-3; D: TRBD2; DNA: TGCGCCAGCAGCCCCGCCGGGGGGGCCTACGAGCAGTACTTC; CDR3: CASSPAGGAYEQYF
size: .; J: TRBJ2-1; V: TRBV9; D: .; DNA: TGTGCCAGCAGCGTAGGGTCTAGCGATTACAATGAGCAGTTCTTC; CDR3: CASSVGSSDYNEQFF
size: .; J: TRBJ2-5; V: TRBV7-8; D: .; DNA: TGTGCCAGCAGCTTAGGACCGACAATCGAAAAGACCCAGTACTTC; CDR3: CASSLGPTIEKTQYF
size: .; J: TRBJ1-5; V: TRBV5-1; D: .; DNA: TGCGCCAGCAGCTCACCCGACAGGTATAGCAATCAGCCCCAGCATTTT; CDR3: CASSSPDRYSNQPQHF
size: .; J: TRBJ2-4; V: TRBV5-1; D: .; DNA: TGCGCCAGCAGCTTGGGCGGGGGCTCGGGCATTCAGTACTTC; CDR3: CASSLGGGSGIQYF
size: .; J: TRBJ2-5; V: TRBV18; D: .; DNA: TGTGCCAGCTCACCACTTGGCGGTCAAGAGATCCAGTACTTC; CDR3: CASSPLGGQEIQYF
size: few; J: TRBJ1-1; V: TRBV6-2/TRBV6-3; D: TRBD1; DNA: TGTGCCAGCAGGACCATTCGACAGGGGGAGCGCACTGAAGCTTTCTTT; CDR3: CASRTIRQGERTEAFF
size: .; J: TRBJ2-6; V: TRBV9; D: TRBD1; DNA: TGTGCCAGCAGCGCAGGGGGCGCTGGGGCCAACGTCCTGACTTTC; CDR3: CASSAGGAGANVLTF
size: .; J: TRBJ2-1; V: TRBV15; D: TRBD2; DNA: TGTGCCACCAGCAGCGGGGGGGCCAGGAATGAGCAGTTCTTC; CDR3: CATSSGGARNEQFF
size: few; J: TRBJ2-1; V: TRBV12-3/TRBV12-4; D: TRBD2; DNA: TGTGCCAGCAGTGTATCTAGCGGGAACCCCGGGAATGAGCAGTTCTTC; CDR3: CASSVSSGNPGNEQFF
size: .; J: TRBJ2-1; V: TRBV4-2; D: TRBD1; DNA: TGTGCCAGCAGCCAAGTCAAGGGGACAGGGCTGAATGAGCAGTTCTTC; CDR3: CASSQVKGTGLNEQFF
size: few; J: TRBJ2-6; V: TRBV25-1; D: .; DNA: TGTGCCAGCACCTCTGGGGCCAACGTCCTGACTTTC; CDR3: CASTSGANVLTF